The clone carrying this T cell receptor (beta chain) was counted a few times. Its target is unknown. The V gene end was trimmed by 0 bases and the J gene end by 1 base; junction bases not matched to a gene: 4. This CDR3 region has 16 residues. CDR1 SGHKS and CDR2 YYEKEE come from the germline V gene (reference sequence). Repertoires were generated with immunoSEQ multiplex PCR, while TCRdb's copy carries only in-frame clones and drops some. The repertoire consists of roughly 120,000 clones, with about nine tenths occurring once and the leading ten covering approximately 5%. The sample comes from a study of T cell responses to AZD1222 COVID-19 vaccine. Study conclusions and caveats: Two doses of AZD1222 preceded a rise in Spike-specific TCR breadth and depth.

The V and J genes are TRBV5-5 and TRBJ1-5; 7 bases fit TRBD1. This specimen was peripheral blood, taken on day 0 of AZD1222 vaccination. The receptor was isolated from an adult in good health. Written as DNA, the CDR3 is TGTGCCAGCAGCTTGGAGGGGGCTGGGAGCAATCAGCCCCAGCATTTT. Translated: CASSLEGAGSNQPQHF.